This TCR beta chain was obtained from a study of CD8+ T cells in alopecia areata. After isolation, RNA underwent reverse transcription to generate cDNA as the sequencing template. Libraries were prepared by immunoSEQ multiplex PCR; TCRdb keeps only in-frame clonotypes and omits some of them. The top ten hold about a sixth of the sample, which has about 140,000 clones, 45% to 60% seen once. Treatment noted: oral pan-JAK inhibitor, 5-10 mg twice daily. CDR1 and CDR2 from the germline V gene are SGHAT and FQNNGV. CDR3 length: 14 amino acids. The junction had 5 bases not matched to a gene; V was cut back by 6 bases and J by 2 bases.

V is TRBV11-2 and J is TRBJ2-3; 7 nucleotides line up with TRBD1. This receptor was identified in a human donor with alopecia areata. This sample comprised CD8+ T cells sorted from blood, obtained at week 4, from a patient treated with tofacitinib. CDR3 sequence: CASRPGTDTDTQYF. CDR3 in DNA: TGTGCCAGCAGACCCGGGACAGACACAGATACGCAGTATTTT.